This T cell receptor beta chain stems from a study of regulatory T cells in long-lasting Graves disease. Study-level findings and limits: When disease was persistent, TRBV28, TRBJ1-2 and TRBJ2-5 were the favored segments.

There are 10 residues in the CDR3. Trimming removed 3 bases from V and 8 bases from J, with 7 bases in between. Per the germline V gene, CDR1 is GTSNPN and CDR2 is SVGIG (reference sequence). Described time point: newly diagnosed GD, antithyroid drugs for less than 3 months. The TCR library was prepared using RNA isolated from PBMCs. This clonotype has ten or more counts. The target antigen is unknown. CDR3-region Arm-PCR and iRepertoire HTBI primers produced the TCR beta libraries. Each CDR3 protein is one row after TCRdb ran MiXCR on the multiplex PCR reads. The sample has roughly 610,000 distinct CDR3 sequences; about 16% are singletons. This same sample was also part of a study on T cells in Graves' hyperthyroidism and ophthalmopathy. As that study records: Over 18 months, lack of ophthalmopathy progression marked Graves' hyperthyroidism as stable.

This clonotype originated in a man aged 18 to 29 with Graves disease. This chain joins TRBV30 and TRBJ1-1; D call uncertain. The sequenced sample was peripheral blood mononuclear cells (PBMCs), obtained at new diagnosis, from a patient treated with antithyroid drugs. CDR3 DNA: TGTGCCTGGAGGGGCCAAGAAGCTTTCTTT. Amino acids: CAWRGQEAFF.